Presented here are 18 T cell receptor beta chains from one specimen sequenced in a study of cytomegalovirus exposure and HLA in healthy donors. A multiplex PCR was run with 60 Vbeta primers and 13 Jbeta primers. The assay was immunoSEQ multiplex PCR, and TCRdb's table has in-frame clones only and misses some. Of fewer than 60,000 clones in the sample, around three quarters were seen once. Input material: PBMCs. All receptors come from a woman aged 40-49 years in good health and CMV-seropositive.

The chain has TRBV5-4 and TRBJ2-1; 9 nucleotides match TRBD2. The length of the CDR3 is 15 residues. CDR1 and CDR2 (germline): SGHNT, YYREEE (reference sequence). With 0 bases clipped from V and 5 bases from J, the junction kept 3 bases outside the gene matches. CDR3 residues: CASSLVAGANNEQFF. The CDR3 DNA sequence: TGTGCCAGCAGCTTGGTAGCGGGGGCAAACAATGAGCAGTTCTTC. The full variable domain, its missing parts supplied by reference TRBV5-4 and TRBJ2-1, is ETGVTQSPTHLIKTRGQQVTLRCSSQSGHNTVSWYQQALGQGPQFIFQYYREEENGRGNFPPRFSGLQFPNYSSELNVNALELDDSALYLCASSLVAGANNEQFFGPGTRLTVL.

The chain's CDR3 is CAWSPQTGGYGYTF. The CDR3 nucleotides read TGTGCCTGGAGTCCCCAGACAGGGGGCTATGGCTACACCTTC. The chain couples TRBV30 to TRBJ1-2, with 9 bases that match TRBD1. Losses at the gene ends were 2 bases for V and 4 bases for J; bases not matched to a gene: 5. The CDR3 consists of 14 residues. Germline CDR1 GTSNPN, CDR2 SVGIG (reference sequence). Full variable domain (missing parts from reference TRBV30 and TRBJ1-2): SQTIHQWPATLVQPVGSPLSLECTVEGTSNPNLYWYRQAAGRGLQLLFYSVGIGQISSEVPQNLSASRPQDRQFILSSKKLLLSDSGFYLCAWSPQTGGYGYTFGSGTRLTVV.

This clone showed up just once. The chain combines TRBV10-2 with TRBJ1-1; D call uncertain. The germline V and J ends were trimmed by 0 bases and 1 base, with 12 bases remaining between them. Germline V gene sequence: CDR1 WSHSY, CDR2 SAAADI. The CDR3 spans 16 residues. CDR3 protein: CASSESGRLPNTEAFF. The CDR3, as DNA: TGCGCCAGCAGTGAGTCGGGGAGACTACCGAACACTGAAGCTTTCTTT.

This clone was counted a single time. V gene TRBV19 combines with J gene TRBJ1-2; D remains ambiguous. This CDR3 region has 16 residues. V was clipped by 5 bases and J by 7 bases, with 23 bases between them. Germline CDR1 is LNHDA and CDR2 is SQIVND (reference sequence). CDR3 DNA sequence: TGTGCCAGTAGTCCCCGAGACGGTCTACTAACGGGTGGCTACACCTTC. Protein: CASSPRDGLLTGGYTF.

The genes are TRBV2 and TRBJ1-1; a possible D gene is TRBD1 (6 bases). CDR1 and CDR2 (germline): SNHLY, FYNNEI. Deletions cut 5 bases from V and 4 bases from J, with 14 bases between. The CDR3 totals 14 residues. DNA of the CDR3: TGTGCCAGCAGTCCCGGGGGGCGAACCACTGAAGCTTTCTTT. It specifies CASSPGGRTTEAFF.

This chain's CDR3 is CASSAPTGSNSPLHF. CDR3 sequence (DNA): TGTGCCAGCAGCGCGCCGACAGGGTCGAATTCACCCCTCCACTTT. J is TRBJ1-6 and V is TRBV9; 7 nucleotides align to TRBD1. CDR3 size: 15 residues. The V gene's germline CDR1 is SGDLS and CDR2 YYNGEE. V shed 3 bases, J shed 7 bases, and the junction held 7 bases outside the gene matches.

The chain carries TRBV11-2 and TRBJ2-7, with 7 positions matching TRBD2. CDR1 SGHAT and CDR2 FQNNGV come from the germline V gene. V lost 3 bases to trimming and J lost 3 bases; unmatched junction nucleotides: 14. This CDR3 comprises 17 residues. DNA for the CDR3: TGTGCCAGCAGCTTTGGGGACCTAGCGGCCTCCTACTACGAGCAGTACTTC. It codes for CASSFGDLAASYYEQYF.

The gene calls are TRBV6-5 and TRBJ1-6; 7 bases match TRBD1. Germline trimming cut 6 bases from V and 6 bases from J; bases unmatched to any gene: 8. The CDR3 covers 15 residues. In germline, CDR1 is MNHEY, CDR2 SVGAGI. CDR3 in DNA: TGTGCCAGCAGCTACCGGGACAGTCTTAATTCACCCCTCCACTTT. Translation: CASSYRDSLNSPLHF.

In DNA, the CDR3 is TGTGCCAGCAGCTTAACAGCAATTCGGGGGGGCCAAGATGAGCAGTTCTTC. Translation gives CASSLTAIRGGQDEQFF. The V call is TRBV7-8, the J call TRBJ2-1; 8 bases match TRBD2. The CDR3 covers 17 residues. Losses at the gene ends were 2 bases for V and 8 bases for J; bases not matched to a gene: 14. Germline-derived CDR1 and CDR2 are SGHVS and FQNEAQ.

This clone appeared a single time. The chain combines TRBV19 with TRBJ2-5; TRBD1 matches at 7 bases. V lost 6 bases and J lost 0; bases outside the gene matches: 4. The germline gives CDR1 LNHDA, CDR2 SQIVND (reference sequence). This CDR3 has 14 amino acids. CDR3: CASRRTGDQETQYF. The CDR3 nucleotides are TGTGCCAGTAGACGAACAGGGGACCAAGAGACCCAGTACTTC.

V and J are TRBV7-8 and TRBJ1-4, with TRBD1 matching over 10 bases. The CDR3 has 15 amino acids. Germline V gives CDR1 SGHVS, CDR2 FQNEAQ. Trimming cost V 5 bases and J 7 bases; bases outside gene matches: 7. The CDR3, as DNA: TGTGCCAGCAGCCCGAGACAGGGGGCAGGTGAAAAACTGTTTTTT. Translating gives CASSPRQGAGEKLFF.

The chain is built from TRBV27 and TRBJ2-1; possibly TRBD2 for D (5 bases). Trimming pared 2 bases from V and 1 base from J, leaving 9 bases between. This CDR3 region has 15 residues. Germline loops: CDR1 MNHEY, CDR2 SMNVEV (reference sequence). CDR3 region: CASSLTGDSYNEQFF. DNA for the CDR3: TGTGCCAGCAGTTTAACCGGGGATTCCTACAATGAGCAGTTCTTC.

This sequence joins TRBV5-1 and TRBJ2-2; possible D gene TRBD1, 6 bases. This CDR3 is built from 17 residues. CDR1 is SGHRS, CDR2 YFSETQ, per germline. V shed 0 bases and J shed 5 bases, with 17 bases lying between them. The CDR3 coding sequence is TGCGCCAGCAGCTTGGGACACCGGGACACAAAGACCGGGGAGCTGTTTTTT. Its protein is CASSLGHRDTKTGELFF.

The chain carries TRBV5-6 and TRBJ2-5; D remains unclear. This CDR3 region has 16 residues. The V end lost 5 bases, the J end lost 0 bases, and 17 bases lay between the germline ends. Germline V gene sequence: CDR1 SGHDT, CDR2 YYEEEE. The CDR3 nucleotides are TGTGCCAGCAGTATTGAGAATAACGTGTACCAAGAGACCCAGTACTTC. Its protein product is CASSIENNVYQETQYF.

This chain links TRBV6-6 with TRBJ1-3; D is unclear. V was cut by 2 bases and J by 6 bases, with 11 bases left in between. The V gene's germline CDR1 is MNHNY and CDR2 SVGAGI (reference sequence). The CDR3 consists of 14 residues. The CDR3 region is CASSYLGRENTIYF. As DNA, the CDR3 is TGTGCCAGCAGTTACCTCGGACGGGAAAACACCATATATTTT.

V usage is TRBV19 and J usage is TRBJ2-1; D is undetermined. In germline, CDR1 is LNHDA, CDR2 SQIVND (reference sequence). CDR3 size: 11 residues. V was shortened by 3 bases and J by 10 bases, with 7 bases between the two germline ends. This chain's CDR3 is CASSITVEQFF. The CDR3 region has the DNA TGTGCCAGTAGTATTACGGTCGAGCAGTTCTTC.

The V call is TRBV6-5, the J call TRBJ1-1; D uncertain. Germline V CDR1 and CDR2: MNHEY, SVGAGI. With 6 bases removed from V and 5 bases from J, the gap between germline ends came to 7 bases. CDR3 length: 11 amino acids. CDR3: CASSSGTEAFF. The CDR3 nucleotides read TGTGCCAGCAGCTCCGGGACTGAAGCTTTCTTT.

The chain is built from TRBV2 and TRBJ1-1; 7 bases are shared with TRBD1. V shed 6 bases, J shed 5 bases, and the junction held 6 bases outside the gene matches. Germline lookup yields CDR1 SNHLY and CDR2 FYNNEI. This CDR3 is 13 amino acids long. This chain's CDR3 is CASSAKQGTEAFF. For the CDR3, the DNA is TGTGCCAGCAGCGCTAAACAGGGGACTGAAGCTTTCTTT.